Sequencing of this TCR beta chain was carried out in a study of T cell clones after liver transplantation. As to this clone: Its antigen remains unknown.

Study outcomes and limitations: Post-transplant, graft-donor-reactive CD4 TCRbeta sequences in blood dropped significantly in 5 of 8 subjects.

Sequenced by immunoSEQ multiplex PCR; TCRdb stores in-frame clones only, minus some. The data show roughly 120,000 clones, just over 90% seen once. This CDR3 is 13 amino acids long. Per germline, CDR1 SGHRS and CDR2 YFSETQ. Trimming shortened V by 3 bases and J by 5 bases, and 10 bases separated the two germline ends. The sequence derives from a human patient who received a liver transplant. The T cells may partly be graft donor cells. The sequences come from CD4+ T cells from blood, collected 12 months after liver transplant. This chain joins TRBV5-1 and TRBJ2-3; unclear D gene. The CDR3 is CASSSRPLDTQYF. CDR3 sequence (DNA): TGCGCCAGCAGCTCGAGACCGCTAGATACGCAGTATTTT.